The T cell receptor beta chain under discussion was sequenced for a study of graft-versus-host responses after intestinal transplantation. Clones were sequenced by immunoSEQ multiplex PCR, and TCRdb holds only the in-frame ones, with some missing. In the table there are over 100,000 clones, roughly nine tenths of which are singletons. Germline loops: CDR1 MNHEY, CDR2 SMNVEV (reference sequence). This CDR3 has 19 residues. Trimming cost V 1 base and J 1 base; bases outside gene matches: 8. A single count supports this clone. Its target is not known. The source material was unstimulated CD4+ T cells sorted from spleen or lymph node cells, sampled before transplant. This sequence joins TRBV27 and TRBJ2-1; TRBD1 matches at 12 bases. The receptor comes from a human donor who was the organ donor for an intestinal transplant. CDR3: CASSLFGDRGPTSYNEQFF. In nucleotides, the CDR3 is TGTGCCAGCAGTTTATTTGGGGACAGGGGGCCTACGTCCTACAATGAGCAGTTCTTC.